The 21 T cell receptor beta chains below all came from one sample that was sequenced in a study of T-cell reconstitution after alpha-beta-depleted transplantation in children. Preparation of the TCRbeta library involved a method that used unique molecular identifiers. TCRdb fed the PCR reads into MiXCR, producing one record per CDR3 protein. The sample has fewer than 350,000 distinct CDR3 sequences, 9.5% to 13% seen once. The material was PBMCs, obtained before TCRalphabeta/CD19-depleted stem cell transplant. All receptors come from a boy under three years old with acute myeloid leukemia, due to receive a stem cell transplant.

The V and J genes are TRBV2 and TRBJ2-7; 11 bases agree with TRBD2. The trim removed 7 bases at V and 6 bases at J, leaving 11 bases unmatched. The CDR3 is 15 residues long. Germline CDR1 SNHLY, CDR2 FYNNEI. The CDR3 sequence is CASTRLAGGFAEQYF. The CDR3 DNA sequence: TGTGCCAGCACTCGCCTAGCGGGAGGCTTCGCCGAGCAGTACTTC.

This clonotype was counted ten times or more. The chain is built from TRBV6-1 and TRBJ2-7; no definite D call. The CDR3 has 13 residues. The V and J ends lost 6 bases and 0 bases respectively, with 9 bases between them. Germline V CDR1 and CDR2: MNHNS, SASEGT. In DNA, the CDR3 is TGTGCCAGCAGCGGGCAGAGCTCCTACGAGCAGTACTTC. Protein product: CASSGQSSYEQYF.

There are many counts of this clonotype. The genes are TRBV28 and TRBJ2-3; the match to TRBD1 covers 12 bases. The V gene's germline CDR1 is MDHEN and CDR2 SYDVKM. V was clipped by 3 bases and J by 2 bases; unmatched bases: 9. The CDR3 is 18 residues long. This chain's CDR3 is CASSFQRGQGASTDTQYF. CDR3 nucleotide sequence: TGTGCCAGCAGTTTCCAAAGGGGACAGGGGGCGTCCACAGATACGCAGTATTTT.

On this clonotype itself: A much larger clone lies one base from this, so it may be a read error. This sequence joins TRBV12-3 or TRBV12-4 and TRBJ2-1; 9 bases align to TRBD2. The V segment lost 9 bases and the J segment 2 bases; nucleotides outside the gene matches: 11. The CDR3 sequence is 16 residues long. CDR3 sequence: CARLDMRLAAYNEQFF. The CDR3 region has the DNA TGTGCCAGACTAGATATGCGACTAGCGGCCTACAATGAGCAGTTCTTC.

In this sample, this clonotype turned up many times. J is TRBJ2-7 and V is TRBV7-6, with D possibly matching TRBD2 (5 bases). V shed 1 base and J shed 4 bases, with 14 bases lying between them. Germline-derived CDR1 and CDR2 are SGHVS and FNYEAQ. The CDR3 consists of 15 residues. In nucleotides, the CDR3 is TGTGCCAGCAGCTTAGGGGCAGGAAGGGAGTACGAGCAGTACTTC. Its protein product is CASSLGAGREYEQYF. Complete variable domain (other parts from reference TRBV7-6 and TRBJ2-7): GAGVSQSPRYKVTKRGQDVALRCDPISGHVSLYWYRQALGQGPEFLTYFNYEAQQDKSGLPNDRFSAERPEGSISTLTIQRTEQRDSAMYRCASSLGAGREYEQYFGPGTRLTVT.

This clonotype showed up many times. The chain's CDR3 is CASSPLHLSETQYF. The CDR3 nucleotides are TGTGCCAGCTCACCTCTCCACCTATCGGAGACCCAGTACTTC. J is TRBJ2-5 and V is TRBV18; D is undetermined. Trimming shortened V by 3 bases and J by 5 bases, and 13 bases separated the two germline ends. This CDR3 is 14 amino acids long. Germline V lookup: CDR1 KGHSH, CDR2 LQKENI.

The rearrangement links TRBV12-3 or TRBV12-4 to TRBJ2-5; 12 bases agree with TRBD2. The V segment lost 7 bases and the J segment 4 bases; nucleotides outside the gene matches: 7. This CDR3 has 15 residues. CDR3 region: CASTKTSGGLETQYF. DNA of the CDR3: TGTGCCAGCACCAAGACTAGCGGGGGTTTAGAGACCCAGTACTTC.

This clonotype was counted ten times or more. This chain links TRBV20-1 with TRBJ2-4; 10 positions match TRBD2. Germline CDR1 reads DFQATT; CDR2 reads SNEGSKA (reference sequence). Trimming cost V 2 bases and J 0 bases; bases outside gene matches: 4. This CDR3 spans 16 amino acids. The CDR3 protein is CSARRLAGVAKNIQYF. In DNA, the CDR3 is TGCAGTGCTAGACGCCTAGCGGGGGTAGCCAAAAACATTCAGTACTTC.

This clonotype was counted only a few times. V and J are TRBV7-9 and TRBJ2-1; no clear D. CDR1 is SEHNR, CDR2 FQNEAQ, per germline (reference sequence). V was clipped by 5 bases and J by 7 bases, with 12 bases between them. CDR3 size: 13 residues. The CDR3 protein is CASSPSPGNEQFF. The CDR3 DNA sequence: TGTGCCAGCAGCCCATCGCCCGGGAATGAGCAGTTCTTC.

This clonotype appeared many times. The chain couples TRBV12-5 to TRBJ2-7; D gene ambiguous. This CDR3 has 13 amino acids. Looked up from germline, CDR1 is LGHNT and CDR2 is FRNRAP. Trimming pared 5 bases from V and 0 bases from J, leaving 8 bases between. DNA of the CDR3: TGTGCTAGTGGTCCGGCAGGCTCCTACGAGCAGTACTTC. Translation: CASGPAGSYEQYF.

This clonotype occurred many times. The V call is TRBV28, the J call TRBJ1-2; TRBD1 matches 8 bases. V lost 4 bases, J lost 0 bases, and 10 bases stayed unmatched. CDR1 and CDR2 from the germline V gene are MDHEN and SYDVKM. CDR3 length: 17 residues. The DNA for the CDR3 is TGTGCCAGCAGTTCCCCTGTCGGACAGGGTCCTAACTATGGCTACACCTTC. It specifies CASSSPVGQGPNYGYTF.

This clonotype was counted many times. The CDR3 loop reads CASSLVTDGLDEQYF. The CDR3 region has the DNA TGTGCCAGCAGTTTAGTGACGGACGGACTCGACGAGCAGTACTTC. The chain recombines TRBV12-3 or TRBV12-4 with TRBJ2-7; tentative D call: TRBD2 (5 bases). Trimming pared 1 base from V and 5 bases from J, leaving 15 bases between. This CDR3 has 15 amino acids.

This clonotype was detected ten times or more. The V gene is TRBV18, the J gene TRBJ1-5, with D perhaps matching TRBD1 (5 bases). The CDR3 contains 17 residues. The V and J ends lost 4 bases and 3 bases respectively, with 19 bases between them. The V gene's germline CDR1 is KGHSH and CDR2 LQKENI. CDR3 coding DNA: TGTGCCAGCTCACTGGGCGGAAGGGGTCGCGTCAATCAGCCCCAGCATTTT. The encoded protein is CASSLGGRGRVNQPQHF.

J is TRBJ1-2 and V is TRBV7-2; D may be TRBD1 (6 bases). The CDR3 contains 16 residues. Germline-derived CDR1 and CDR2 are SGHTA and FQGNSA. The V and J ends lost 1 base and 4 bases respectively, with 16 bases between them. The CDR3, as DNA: TGTGCCAGCAGCTTAGAGGGGGGGAGGGGGAGCTATGGCTACACCTTC. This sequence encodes CASSLEGGRGSYGYTF. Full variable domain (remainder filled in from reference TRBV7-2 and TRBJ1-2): GAGVSQSPSNKVTEKGKDVELRCDPISGHTALYWYRQSLGQGLEFLIYFQGNSAPDKSGLPSDRFSAERTGGSVSTLTIQRTQQEDSAVYLCASSLEGGRGSYGYTFGSGTRLTVV.

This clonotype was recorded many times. The CDR3 loop is CASSIEPGQATGELFF. CDR3 DNA sequence: TGTGCCAGTAGTATAGAGCCGGGACAGGCAACCGGGGAGCTGTTTTTT. The chain combines TRBV19 with TRBJ2-2; the match to TRBD1 covers 8 bases. The V gene end was trimmed by 0 bases and the J gene end by 5 bases; junction bases not matched to a gene: 5. Germline V CDR1 and CDR2: LNHDA, SQIVND (reference sequence). The CDR3 is made up of 16 amino acids.

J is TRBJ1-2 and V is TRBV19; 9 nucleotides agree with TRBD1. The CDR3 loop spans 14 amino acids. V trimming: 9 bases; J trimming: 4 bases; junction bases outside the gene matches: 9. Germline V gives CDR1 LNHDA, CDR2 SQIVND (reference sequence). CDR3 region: CASNPDRGGYGYTF. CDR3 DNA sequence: TGTGCCAGCAATCCGGACAGGGGAGGCTATGGCTACACCTTC.

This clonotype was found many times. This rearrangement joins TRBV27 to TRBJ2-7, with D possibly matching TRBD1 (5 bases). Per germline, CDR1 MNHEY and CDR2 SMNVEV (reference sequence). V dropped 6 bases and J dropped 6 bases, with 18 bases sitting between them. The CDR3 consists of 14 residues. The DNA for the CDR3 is TGTGCCAGCAGCCGGGCTACGCAAAGGGGCGAGCAGTACTTC. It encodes CASSRATQRGEQYF.

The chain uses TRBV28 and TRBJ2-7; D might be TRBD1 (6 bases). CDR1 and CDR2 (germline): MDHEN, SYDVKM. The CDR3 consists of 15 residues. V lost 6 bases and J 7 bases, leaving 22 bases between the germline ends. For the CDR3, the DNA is TGTGCCAGCAGCCCCCGGCAGGGGCGGGTGGTAGAGCAGTACTTC. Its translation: CASSPRQGRVVEQYF.

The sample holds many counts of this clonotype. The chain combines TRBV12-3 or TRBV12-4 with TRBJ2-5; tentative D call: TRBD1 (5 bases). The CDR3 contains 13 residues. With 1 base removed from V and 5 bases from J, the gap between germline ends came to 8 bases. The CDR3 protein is CASSLDGAETQYF. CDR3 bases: TGTGCCAGCAGTTTAGATGGGGCGGAGACCCAGTACTTC.

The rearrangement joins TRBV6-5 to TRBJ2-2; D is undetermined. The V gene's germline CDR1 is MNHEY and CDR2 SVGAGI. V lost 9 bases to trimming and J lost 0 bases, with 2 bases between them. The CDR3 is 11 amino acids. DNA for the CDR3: TGTGCCAGTTCGAACACCGGGGAGCTGTTTTTT. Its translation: CASSNTGELFF.

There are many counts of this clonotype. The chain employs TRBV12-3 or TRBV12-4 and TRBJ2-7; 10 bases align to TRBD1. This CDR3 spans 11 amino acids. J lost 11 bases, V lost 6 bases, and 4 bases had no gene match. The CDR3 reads CASSIGQGEYF. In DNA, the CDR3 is TGTGCCAGCAGCATAGGACAGGGGGAGTACTTC.